Below are 26 T cell receptor beta chains sequenced from a single sample in a study of regulatory T cells in long-lasting Graves disease. To make TCR beta libraries, researchers used iRepertoire HTBI primers and Arm-PCR of CDR3 regions. Via MiXCR, TCRdb re-called the multiplex PCR reads, giving one row per CDR3 protein. This table has a few hundred thousand distinct CDR3 sequences, about 20% appearing once. Noted time point: newly diagnosed GD, antithyroid drugs for less than 3 months. From RNA extracted from PBMCs, the TCR library was made. In addition, the sample was reused for a study of T cells in Graves' hyperthyroidism and ophthalmopathy.

Sequenced here: peripheral blood mononuclear cells (PBMCs), sampled at new diagnosis, from a patient treated with antithyroid drugs. The receptors stem from a woman in her twenties or thirties with Graves disease.

This clonotype was found many times. The gene calls are TRBV20-1 and TRBJ2-2; 9 bases match TRBD2. Germline CDR1 reads DFQATT; CDR2 reads SNEGSKA (reference sequence). The CDR3 consists of 15 residues. The ends lost 5 bases at V and 7 bases at J; junction bases unmatched: 11. The CDR3 loop is CSAFAGGAVDGELFF. The CDR3 nucleotides are TGCAGTGCTTTCGCGGGGGGGGCCGTGGACGGGGAGCTGTTTTTT.

This clonotype has a count of ten or more. V gene TRBV5-1 combines with J gene TRBJ2-5; D possibly corresponds to TRBD2 (5 bases). CDR3 length equals 13 residues. Germline lookup yields CDR1 SGHRS and CDR2 YFSETQ. Trimming stripped 0 bases from V and 5 bases from J, with 8 bases between. CDR3 amino acids: CASSLEDWETQYF. CDR3 nucleotides: TGCGCCAGCAGCTTGGAGGACTGGGAGACCCAGTACTTC.

This clonotype was seen repeatedly, ten times or more. The CDR3 here is CASSYGTGGRSSTDTQYF. DNA for the CDR3: TGTGCCAGCAGCTACGGGACAGGGGGAAGGAGTAGCACAGATACGCAGTATTTT. The gene calls are TRBV7-9 and TRBJ2-3, with TRBD1 matching 11 bases. Per the germline V gene, CDR1 is SEHNR and CDR2 is FQNEAQ (reference sequence). This CDR3 is 18 amino acids long. Trimming cost V 4 bases and J 0 bases; bases outside gene matches: 9. Filled out from reference TRBV7-9 and TRBJ2-3, the complete variable domain reads DTGVSQNPRHKITKRGQNVTFRCDPISEHNRLYWYRQTLGQGPEFLTYFQNEAQLEKSRLLSDRFSAERPKGSFSTLEIQRTEQGDSAMYLCASSYGTGGRSSTDTQYFGPGTRLTVL.

The table lists this clonotype with many counts. The chain uses TRBV12-3 or TRBV12-4 and TRBJ1-3; D remains unclear. Trimming took 7 bases from V and 3 from J, leaving 16 bases between them. This CDR3 has 15 residues. CDR3 sequence: CASILTRENGNTIYF. CDR3 DNA: TGTGCCAGCATCCTAACTCGAGAGAATGGAAACACCATATATTTT.

V usage is TRBV27 and J usage is TRBJ2-2; D call uncertain. Per germline, CDR1 MNHEY and CDR2 SMNVEV (reference sequence). The CDR3 contains 12 residues. V was cut by 4 bases and J by 3 bases, with 3 bases left in between. This CDR3 is CASSYYTGELFF. As DNA, the CDR3 is TGTGCCAGCAGTTACTACACCGGGGAGCTGTTTTTT.

The J gene is TRBJ1-6, the V gene TRBV2; maybe TRBD1 (6 bases). Germline V lookup: CDR1 SNHLY, CDR2 FYNNEI. The CDR3 totals 15 residues. Between the trimmed V and J ends, which lost 3 bases and 0 bases, there was a span of 6 bases. CDR3 DNA: TGTGCCAGCAGTGAGGACAGCTCCTATAATTCACCCCTCCACTTT. Protein: CASSEDSSYNSPLHF.

This chain links TRBV2 with TRBJ2-5; unclear D gene. The CDR3 loop spans 13 amino acids. Germline V gives CDR1 SNHLY, CDR2 FYNNEI. Trimming cost V 8 bases and J 5 bases, with 15 bases left between them. CDR3 loop: CASGAERRETQYF. In DNA, the CDR3 is TGTGCCAGCGGCGCAGAACGTCGGGAGACCCAGTACTTC. The full variable domain, rest sourced from reference TRBV2 and TRBJ2-5, is EPEVTQTPSHQVTQMGQEVILRCVPISNHLYFYWYRQILGQKVEFLVSFYNNEISEKSEIFDDQFSVERPDGSNFTLKIRSTKLEDSAMYFCASGAERRETQYFGPGTRLLVL.

The J gene is TRBJ2-3, the V gene TRBV7-2; TRBD2 might be the D (5 bases). The CDR3 loop spans 17 amino acids. V shed 1 base and J shed 0 bases, with 14 bases lying between them. The germline CDR1 and CDR2 sequences are SGHTA and FQGNSA. The CDR3 nucleotides read TGTGCCAGCAGCTTAGTACGAAGGGAGAGGAGCACAGATACGCAGTATTTT. Translation gives CASSLVRRERSTDTQYF. Full variable domain (remainder filled in from reference TRBV7-2 and TRBJ2-3): GAGVSQSPSNKVTEKGKDVELRCDPISGHTALYWYRQSLGQGLEFLIYFQGNSAPDKSGLPSDRFSAERTGGSVSTLTIQRTQQEDSAVYLCASSLVRRERSTDTQYFGPGTRLTVL.

This clonotype occurred many times. V usage is TRBV2 and J usage is TRBJ2-2, with D possibly TRBD2 on 6 matching bases. This CDR3 is 15 amino acids long. Trimming removed 0 bases at V and 4 bases at J, with 9 bases between. Germline V CDR1 and CDR2: SNHLY, FYNNEI. In DNA form, the CDR3 reads TGTGCCAGCAGTGAAGCGGGGGGTATCACCGGGGAGCTGTTTTTT. Amino acids: CASSEAGGITGELFF.

This clonotype was picked up many times. The chain has TRBV14 and TRBJ1-1; no clear D gene. Germline CDR1 reads SGHDN; CDR2 reads FVKESK. The CDR3 runs 15 residues. V dropped 3 bases and J dropped 6 bases, with 17 bases sitting between them. CDR3 in amino acids: CASSHTMTSLAEAFF. In nucleotides, the CDR3 is TGTGCCAGCAGCCACACCATGACATCCCTCGCTGAAGCTTTCTTT.

This clonotype was picked up many times. The gene calls are TRBV7-9 and TRBJ2-1, with D unclear. Germline V lookup: CDR1 SEHNR, CDR2 FQNEAQ (reference sequence). CDR3 length equals 14 residues. Trimming cost V 1 base and J 7 bases, with 11 bases left between them. CDR3 loop: CASSLVPTKNEQFF. For the CDR3, the DNA is TGTGCCAGCAGCTTAGTTCCAACCAAAAATGAGCAGTTCTTC.

This clonotype was detected only once. The conserved closing phenylalanine or tryptophan is absent in this CDR3, likely reflecting a read error. J is TRBJ1-1 and V is TRBV18; D ambiguous. The CDR3 consists of 14 residues. Trimming pared 3 bases from V and 11 bases from J, leaving 19 bases between. Looked up from germline, CDR1 is KGHSH and CDR2 is LQKENI. This CDR3 reads CASSPRLDHFEAFS. As DNA, the CDR3 is TGTGCCAGCTCACCCCGCCTCGACCATTTTGAGGCTTTCTCT.

This clonotype came up many times. V usage is TRBV7-9 and J usage is TRBJ1-2; 8 bases align to TRBD1. The V gene's germline CDR1 is SEHNR and CDR2 FQNEAQ (reference sequence). The CDR3 spans 12 residues. V lost 10 bases, J lost 3 bases, and 4 bases stayed unmatched. The CDR3 protein is CATNRGDYGYTF. The CDR3 DNA reads as TGTGCCACCAACAGGGGGGACTATGGCTACACCTTC.

The chain couples TRBV20-1 to TRBJ2-3; 12 nucleotides match TRBD2. This CDR3 comprises 16 residues. Germline V gene lookup returns CDR1 DFQATT and CDR2 SNEGSKA (reference sequence). The V and J ends lost 1 base and 3 bases, in that order; junction bases with no gene match: 5. CDR3 amino acids: CSARVPSGGGTDTQYF. In DNA, the CDR3 is TGCAGTGCTAGAGTACCTAGCGGGGGGGGGACAGATACGCAGTATTTT.

In the case of this clonotype: It differs at one base from a far larger clone, so likely a read error. The chain couples TRBV10-3 to TRBJ2-7; D is ambiguous. Deletions cut 0 bases from V and 7 bases from J, with 34 bases between. CDR1 and CDR2 (germline): ENHRY, SYGVKD. There are 21 residues in the CDR3. CDR3 region: CAISESSTRVRRLSSYNEQYF. The CDR3 coding sequence is TGTGCCATCAGTGAGTCCTCTACGCGTGTCAGGCGGCTAAGCTCCTACAATGAGCAGTACTTC.

The V call is TRBV10-1, the J call TRBJ2-1, with D maybe TRBD1 (5 bases). This CDR3 is 15 amino acids long. Germline CDR1 is WNHNN and CDR2 is SYGVQD (reference sequence). V was cut by 3 bases and J by 6 bases, with 15 bases left in between. CDR3 protein: CASSEWQGSGNEQFF. In DNA form, the CDR3 reads TGCGCCAGCAGTGAATGGCAGGGAAGTGGCAATGAGCAGTTCTTC.

This clonotype was seen ten or more times. This chain joins TRBV12-3 or TRBV12-4 and TRBJ2-7; 7 bases agree with TRBD1. CDR3 length equals 15 residues. The V gene end was trimmed by 3 bases and the J gene end by 5 bases; junction bases not matched to a gene: 10. CDR3 nucleotides: TGTGCCAGCAGTTTCCTCCGGGCAGGGGGAAACGAGCAGTACTTC. Its protein product is CASSFLRAGGNEQYF.

This clonotype was recorded at least ten times. The V call is TRBV4-2, the J call TRBJ1-2; a possible D gene is TRBD1 (5 bases). Germline assignment: CDR1 LGHNA and CDR2 YNFKEQ. With 0 bases removed from V and 6 bases from J, the gap between germline ends came to 11 bases. The CDR3 is 14 amino acids. CDR3 in DNA: TGTGCCAGCAGCCAAGATTCAGGGAGAGATGGCTACACCTTC. It is translated as CASSQDSGRDGYTF.

This clonotype was recorded many times. The chain combines TRBV11-3 with TRBJ2-5; TRBD2 is a possible D gene (6 bases). This CDR3 is 15 amino acids long. The ends were cut back, 4 bases at V and 4 bases at J, with 16 bases in the middle. Germline V gene sequence: CDR1 SGHNT, CDR2 YENEEA. The CDR3 is CASSSTSGRRETQYF. The CDR3, as DNA: TGTGCCAGCAGCTCGACTAGTGGGCGGCGAGAGACCCAGTACTTC.

This clonotype was detected ten times or more. This chain uses TRBV20-1 with TRBJ2-5; D ambiguous. The germline V gene has CDR1 DFQATT and CDR2 SNEGSKA (reference sequence). The CDR3 has 14 amino acids. V lost 1 base to trimming and J lost 4 bases, with 13 bases between them. As DNA, the CDR3 is TGCAGTGCTAGAGGAACTCTTAAGGGAGAGACCCAGTACTTC. Translation gives CSARGTLKGETQYF.

This clonotype was detected many times. This chain links TRBV5-1 with TRBJ2-1; perhaps TRBD1 as D (7 bases). V dropped 0 bases and J dropped 3 bases, with 10 bases sitting between them. This CDR3 spans 15 amino acids. Germline lookup yields CDR1 SGHRS and CDR2 YFSETQ. The CDR3 DNA follows: TGCGCCAGCAGCTTGGGCGGGACAGACTACAATGAGCAGTTCTTC. Protein sequence: CASSLGGTDYNEQFF.

This clonotype was detected many times. The chain couples TRBV6-1 to TRBJ1-2; D is ambiguous. Germline V gives CDR1 MNHNS, CDR2 SASEGT. With 6 bases removed from V and 2 bases from J, the gap between germline ends came to 7 bases. The CDR3 totals 12 residues. CDR3 DNA sequence: TGTGCCAGCAGCCGACCAAACTATGGCTACACCTTC. Residues: CASSRPNYGYTF.

This clonotype was observed many times. V and J are TRBV6-5 and TRBJ1-2; D gene ambiguous. Germline loops: CDR1 MNHEY, CDR2 SVGAGI. Trimming left V 2 bases short and J 4 bases short, with 5 bases between. The CDR3 has 12 residues. The CDR3 here is CASSYDLYGYTF. CDR3 coding DNA: TGTGCCAGCAGTTACGACCTCTATGGCTACACCTTC.

The chain links TRBV7-6 to TRBJ2-1; D assignment may be TRBD1 or TRBD2 (5 bases each). CDR1 and CDR2 (germline): SGHVS, FNYEAQ. This CDR3 region has 14 residues. Trimming removed 1 base from V and 8 bases from J, with 12 bases in between. The CDR3 sequence is CASSLDGGRDEQFF. CDR3 in DNA: TGTGCCAGCAGCTTAGATGGGGGAAGGGATGAGCAGTTCTTC.

This clonotype was seen more than once but under ten times. The chain couples TRBV20-1 to TRBJ2-4; the D is unclear. Germline CDR1 reads DFQATT; CDR2 reads SNEGSKA (reference sequence). The V and J ends lost 6 bases and 4 bases respectively, with 13 bases between them. The CDR3 is 13 amino acids. The CDR3 is CSAILTEKNIQYF. DNA of the CDR3: TGCAGTGCCATCCTTACCGAAAAAAACATTCAGTACTTC.

The table lists this clonotype with many counts. The rearrangement uses TRBV10-3 and TRBJ2-6; D is possibly TRBD1 (6 bases). The CDR3 extends over 14 amino acids. Germline CDR1 and CDR2: ENHRY and SYGVKD. V gave up 6 bases and J gave up 4 bases, with 10 bases separating them. The CDR3 sequence is CAISTGWGANVLTF. As DNA, the CDR3 is TGTGCCATCAGCACAGGGTGGGGGGCCAACGTCCTGACTTTC.